The entry below describes one T cell receptor (beta chain). Its antigen target is currently unknown. One base away there is no much larger clone; base qualities are not given. Looking up the germline V gene yields CDR1 MRHNA and CDR2 SNTAGT. The CDR3 sequence holds 17 residues, the cysteine and phenylalanine included. The CDR3 DNA has 51 bases and is translated from base 1. Compared with germline, V lacks 2 bases and J lacks 6 bases; bases without a gene match: 10. The sample comes from a study of blood T cell repertoires in COVID-19 (dated by TCRdb to about 2020). With regard to the full study: Collaborator samples came from the United States, Italy and Spain and covered acute and convalescent phases of COVID-19. The material from the prospective study consisted of cDNA or gDNA derived from T cells, B-cell-depleted T cells, or PBMCs. Deeply sampled blood TCRbeta repertoires from subjects exposed to, actively infected with, or recovered from COVID-19 were included in the dataset. A freely available public database, intended as a resource for researchers studying the immune response to SARS-CoV-2, is where the repertoires were released. The samples were drawn from two sources: the first 160 participants of the ongoing ImmuneRACE study, and fewer than 1,500 subjects contributed by 6 global collaborators. The sample metadata nearly always contained a de-identified subject ID, COVID-19 status, age in years and sex. HLA class I and class II types, where available, came from metadata supplied by the sample provider rather than from assay-based typing. The research as a whole found: How much clinical and demographic metadata was included differed by source and by participant, and the metadata was provided uncurated.

Collaborating institutions collected whole blood in K2EDTA tubes following their own protocols. Collaborator samples were shipped for TCRbeta analysis as frozen whole blood, isolated PBMCs, or DNA extracted from either sample type. TCRbeta CDR3 regions were amplified from genomic DNA using the immunoSEQ Assay, a bias-controlled multiplex PCR. The authors' analysis ran thus. The number of nucleated cells in each sample was estimated by amplification of reference gene primers within the assay. To quantify the absolute abundance of each unique TCRbeta CDR3 rearrangement, sequence reads were collapsed and filtered. For each sample, productive Simpson clonality was calculated as the square root of Simpson's diversity index over productive rearrangements. TCRdb stores this immuneACCESS table with in-frame sequences only. Part of the clones is absent; in the studies checked, under half of the shortfall reflects unresolved V genes, and no reason is known for the rest. V, J and clone size derive from that table, while D and trimming were established from the DNA sequence. The sample table holds about 140,000 clones, of which 85% to 90% were seen once. The ten largest clones take up roughly 11% of the sample.

Recombination linked TRBV6-4 to TRBJ1-6; 7 central bases correspond to TRBD1. The receptor comes from a woman aged 80 or over with acute or convalescent COVID-19. What was sequenced was peripheral blood. The nucleotide sequence is TGTGCCAGCAGTGACCCCCTTCTCCGGGACAGTAATTCACCCCTCCACTTT. This sequence encodes CASSDPLLRDSNSPLHF.